A single sample gave rise to the 11 T cell receptor beta chains below, sequenced in a study of T cell clusters in autoimmune cytopenias. TRB rearrangements were amplified by touch-down multiplex PCR with mixed TRB-A/B primers. Each CDR3 protein gets one entry in TCRdb, which reprocessed the multiplex PCR reads and gives no DNA. The sample totals 9,500 to 11,000 distinct CDR3 sequences. TRB was amplified from roughly 250 ng of peripheral blood genomic DNA per sample. In addition, the sample was reused for a study of T cell repertoires in aging, cancer and after chemotherapy.

Material: peripheral blood. These receptors originate from a human donor in good health.

The CDR3 protein is CASSDSVERGEQFF. The V call is TRBV6-4, the J call TRBJ2-1; TCRdb gives TRBD1 as the D gene, but with no DNA this cannot be confirmed. Germline V CDR1 and CDR2: MRHNA, SNTAGT. This CDR3 comprises 14 residues.

V gene TRBV7-9 combines with J gene TRBJ2-5; TCRdb names TRBD1, which stays unverified in the absence of DNA. CDR3 length: 14 amino acids. CDR1 and CDR2 from the germline V gene are SEHNR and FQNEAQ (reference sequence). This chain's CDR3 is CASRPMGQVETQYF.

This clonotype registers medium-sized by frequency. The rearrangement joins TRBV7-2 to TRBJ2-1; TCRdb returns TRBD2, unconfirmable since there is no DNA. There are 16 residues in the CDR3. In germline, CDR1 is SGHTA, CDR2 FQGNSA. The CDR3 spells CASSLLAGGPNNEQFF.

The V gene is TRBV18, the J gene TRBJ1-4. Germline V gene sequence: CDR1 KGHSH, CDR2 LQKENI. The CDR3 loop spans 13 amino acids. This CDR3 reads CASSEGLNEKLFF.

The chain is built from TRBV4-2 and TRBJ2-6; TCRdb's D call, TRBD2, is unchecked because there is no DNA. Germline CDR1 is LGHNA and CDR2 is YNFKEQ. CDR3 size: 15 residues. The CDR3: CASSASSSGANVLTF.

This clonotype is classed as medium-sized by frequency. The chain combines TRBV7-9 with TRBJ1-3. Germline V gives CDR1 SEHNR, CDR2 FQNEAQ (reference sequence). This CDR3 has 13 amino acids. Here the CDR3 reads CASSGMGIDTIYF.

Judged by frequency, this clonotype is medium-sized. The rearrangement links TRBV7-3 to TRBJ2-5; with no DNA, the TCRdb D assignment of TRBD1 cannot be verified. CDR1 SGHTA and CDR2 FQGTGA come from the germline V gene. The CDR3 totals 13 residues. CDR3 sequence: CASSRPGSETQYF.

This rearrangement joins TRBV5-4 to TRBJ2-3; TCRdb lists TRBD1, though no DNA is available to test this call. The germline V gene encodes CDR1 SGHNT and CDR2 YYREEE (reference sequence). The CDR3 loop spans 15 amino acids. CDR3 protein: CASSHPGGATDTQYF.

The rearrangement links TRBV27 to TRBJ2-3; TCRdb's D gene call, TRBD2, goes unchecked for lack of DNA. CDR3 length: 12 residues. Looked up from germline, CDR1 is MNHEY and CDR2 is SMNVEV (reference sequence). This CDR3 is CASSGAGPTQYF.

The rearrangement links TRBV5-1 to TRBJ1-6; TCRdb indicates TRBD1, and absent DNA this call remains unverified. The germline V gene encodes CDR1 SGHRS and CDR2 YFSETQ. The CDR3 covers 14 residues. CDR3 amino acids: CASSLTGLNSPLHF.

V usage is TRBV6-5 and J usage is TRBJ2-5. This CDR3 comprises 14 residues. CDR1 is MNHEY, CDR2 SVGAGI, per germline. The CDR3 region is CASSYSRFKETQYF.